This T cell receptor beta chain was captured in a study of PD-L1 blockade in urothelial cancer. Background on the study: Men with urothelial cancer arising in the bladder made up about 90% of the roughly 29 patients. Of prior chemotherapy regimens, patients had received between 0 and 3. Blood yielded a median of about 140,000 T cells per sample.

Sequencing was performed with immunoSEQ multiplex PCR; in TCRdb, only in-frame clones are kept and a portion is missing. Seen here are around 93,000 clones, approximately 82% observed once, and the top ten hold over 7.5%. The CDR3 length is 17 residues. As to time point: peripheral blood 6 weeks after treatment start. Urothelial carcinoma in patients was locally advanced or metastatic. The chain couples TRBV12-2 to TRBJ2-7; the tabulated D call, TRBD1, remains unverified against the DNA. TRBV12-2 is annotated as a pseudogene. The source material was PBMCs, sampled around atezolizumab (anti-PD-L1) treatment. The sequence was obtained from a man aged 65-85 years with urothelial cancer. This CDR3 is CASRSGHGWNRKYEQYF. The CDR3 DNA follows: TGTGCAAGTCGCTCAGGACACGGGTGGAACAGAAAATACGAGCAGTACTTC.